This is a list of T cell receptor beta chains from one sample in a study of blood T cell repertoires in COVID-19. Profiled with immunoSEQ multiplex PCR; TCRdb holds only in-frame clones, not every one. This table has about 270,000 clones, roughly 88% appearing once. The specimen was peripheral blood. Source of these receptors: a woman between 65 and 79 years old with acute or convalescent COVID-19. The CDR3 runs from the conserved cysteine through the conserved F or W. The D gene is left open where the match is weak. Size values are once, few and many counts, or a class for expanded clones, and some rows have none.

>-|TRBV18|TRBJ2-3|13|-
CASSPGRGDTQYF
TGTGCCAGCTCACCAGGGCGGGGAGATACGCAGTATTTT
>TRBD1|TRBV29-1|TRBJ2-2|17|-
CSVDTGVIAANTGELFF
TGCAGCGTTGACACAGGGGTTATCGCCGCGAACACCGGGGAGCTGTTTTTT
>-|TRBV4-1|TRBJ1-1|15|once
CASSQDQWGGTEAFF
TGCGCCAGCAGCCAAGATCAATGGGGGGGCACTGAAGCTTTCTTT
>-|TRBV7-9|TRBJ2-3|14|-
CASTQQGATDTQYF
TGTGCCAGCACGCAACAGGGAGCGACAGATACGCAGTATTTT
>TRBD1|TRBV6-1|TRBJ2-1|15|-
CASSPTGGSYNEQFF
TGTGCCAGCAGTCCGACAGGGGGCTCCTACAATGAGCAGTTCTTC
>-|TRBV5-1|TRBJ1-2|14|-
CASSLLVGGDGYTF
TGCGCCAGCAGCTTGTTGGTCGGAGGGGATGGCTACACCTTC
>TRBD2|TRBV6-5|TRBJ2-3|13|-
CASGLAGADTQYF
TGTGCCAGCGGACTAGCGGGGGCAGATACGCAGTATTTT
>-|TRBV18|TRBJ2-2|14|once
CASSTQGFGTELFF
TGTGCCAGCTCAACTCAGGGTTTTGGTACTGAGCTGTTTTTT
>TRBD2|TRBV7-3|TRBJ2-2|18|-
CASSQARGGDPNTGELFF
TGTGCCAGCAGCCAGGCCCGCGGGGGGGACCCGAACACCGGGGAGCTGTTTTTT
>-|TRBV19|TRBJ2-2|11|-
CASKTVGELFF
TGTGCCAGTAAGACAGTCGGGGAGCTGTTTTTT
>-|TRBV5-1|TRBJ1-5|12|-
CASSLNGQPQHF
TGCGCCAGCAGCTTGAACGGGCAGCCCCAGCATTTT
>TRBD1|TRBV25-1|TRBJ2-7|13|-
CASRSSGGREQYF
TGTGCCAGCAGGTCATCAGGGGGTCGCGAGCAGTACTTC
>-|TRBV6-5|TRBJ2-7|13|-
CASSYGGGREQYF
TGTGCCAGCAGTTACGGCGGCGGGCGCGAGCAGTACTTC
>-|TRBV5-1|TRBJ1-1|13|once
CASSWDTYTEAFF
TGCGCCAGCAGTTGGGACACGTACACTGAAGCTTTCTTT
>-|TRBV5-6|TRBJ1-3|12|once
CASSTTGNTIYF
TGTGCCAGCAGCACTACTGGAAACACCATATATTTT
>-|TRBV11-2|TRBJ1-1|13|once
CASSPPGNTEAFF
TGTGCCAGCAGCCCCCCGGGGAACACTGAAGCTTTCTTT
>-|TRBV19|TRBJ2-3|14|-
CASSMGPSTDTQYF
TGTGCCAGTAGTATGGGGCCCAGCACAGATACGCAGTATTTT
>-|TRBV7-8|TRBJ1-5|13|-
CASSLREDQPQHF
TGTGCCAGCAGCTTAAGGGAGGATCAGCCCCAGCATTTT
>-|TRBV6-6|TRBJ1-5|12|few
CASRLRDQPQHF
TGTGCCAGCAGGCTCAGGGATCAGCCCCAGCATTTT
>-|TRBV2|TRBJ1-1|13|-
CARRRFGNGGAFF
TGTGCCAGAAGGAGGTTCGGTAATGGGGGGGCTTTCTTT
>-|TRBV7-9|TRBJ2-3|15|-
CASSPRTRITDTQYF
TGTGCCAGCAGCCCTAGGACAAGAATCACAGATACGCAGTATTTT
>-|TRBV7-8|TRBJ2-3|12|-
CASSFARDTQYF
TGTGCCAGCAGCTTTGCGAGAGATACGCAGTATTTT
>-|TRBV11-2|TRBJ2-1|15|-
CASSLVSGGNNEQFF
TGTGCCAGCAGCTTAGTAAGCGGCGGTAACAATGAGCAGTTCTTC
>TRBD2|TRBV7-9|TRBJ2-3|17|-
CASSLKRGVMITDTQYF
TGTGCCAGCAGCTTGAAGCGGGGTGTCATGATCACAGATACGCAGTATTTT
>-|TRBV5-4|TRBJ2-5|15|-
CATSPQVGRQETQYF
TGTGCCACCTCACCCCAGGTGGGGCGTCAAGAGACCCAGTACTTC
>-|TRBV25-1|TRBJ1-6|12|-
CASSDQSAALHF
TGTGCCAGCAGTGACCAGTCCGCGGCCCTCCACTTT
>-|TRBV14|TRBJ1-6|17|-
CASSPLGGPGPGSPLHF
TGTGCCAGCAGCCCGTTAGGAGGGCCGGGCCCCGGTTCACCCCTCCACTTT
>-|TRBV29-1|TRBJ1-1|14|-
CSVVPTVMNTEAFF
TGCAGCGTTGTACCGACAGTCATGAACACTGAAGCTTTCTTT
>-|TRBV7-9|TRBJ2-3|15|-
CASSNAYGSTDTQYF
TGTGCCAGCAGTAATGCTTATGGCAGCACAGATACGCAGTATTTT
>-|TRBV4-1|TRBJ1-5|14|-
CASSQVGGNQPQHF
TGCGCCAGCAGCCAAGTAGGAGGCAATCAGCCCCAGCATTTT
>-|TRBV3-1/TRBV3-2|TRBJ1-1|14|-
CASSHEGGTLGAFF
TGTGCCAGCAGCCATGAGGGGGGGACCTTAGGGGCTTTCTTT
>-|TRBV7-2|TRBJ1-1|15|-
CASSLGRTMNTEAFF
TGTGCCAGCTCCCTGGGCAGGACAATGAACACTGAAGCTTTCTTT
>-|TRBV9|TRBJ1-2|13|-
CASSGTGLHGYTF
TGTGCCAGCAGCGGTACAGGGTTGCATGGCTACACCTTC
>TRBD2|TRBV19|TRBJ2-4|14|-
CATQPGLPKNIQYF
TGTGCCACCCAACCGGGACTACCTAAAAACATTCAGTACTTC
>TRBD2|TRBV18|TRBJ2-3|15|-
CASSPGLAGTDTQYF
TGTGCCAGCTCACCGGGACTAGCGGGGACAGATACGCAGTATTTT
>-|TRBV2|TRBJ2-5|15|-
CASSEEGRLEETQYF
TGTGCCAGCAGTGAGGAGGGAAGACTAGAAGAGACCCAGTACTTC
>-|TRBV6-1|TRBJ1-5|14|-
CASSEGQPNQPQHF
TGTGCCAGCAGTGAAGGACAGCCTAATCAGCCCCAGCATTTT
>-|TRBV7-2|TRBJ2-1|15|-
CASSLSSAGYNEQFF
TGTGCCAGCAGCTTAAGTTCTGCGGGATACAATGAGCAGTTCTTC
>TRBD1|TRBV4-1|TRBJ1-1|14|-
CASSQDHQGAKAFF
TGCGCCAGCAGCCAAGATCATCAGGGGGCAAAAGCTTTCTTT
>TRBD2|TRBV7-2|TRBJ2-3|19|-
CASSLGLAGFNGVTDTQYF
TGTGCCAGCAGCTTAGGACTAGCGGGATTTAACGGGGTCACAGATACGCAGTATTTT
>TRBD2|TRBV5-4|TRBJ2-7|15|-
CASSFERGGPYEQYF
TGTGCCAGCAGCTTTGAGCGGGGGGGACCCTACGAGCAGTACTTC
>-|TRBV23-1|TRBJ1-5|15|-
CASRAPGFPNQPQHF
TGCGCCAGCAGGGCACCGGGGTTTCCGAATCAGCCCCAGCATTTT
>-|TRBV30|TRBJ2-5|13|-
CAWSPLGGETQYF
TGTGCCTGGAGTCCCCTGGGGGGAGAGACCCAGTACTTC
>-|TRBV28|TRBJ2-7|13|-
CASSLQPSYEQYF
TGTGCCAGCAGTTTACAACCGAGCTACGAGCAGTACTTC